This TCR beta chain was recorded in a study of response to subunit inactivated influenza vaccine. MiXCR, applied by TCRdb to the RT-PCR reads, yields one record per CDR3 protein. This table holds some 500,000 distinct CDR3 sequences, 10% to 15% found once. This clonotype was observed a few times. This CDR3 is 17 amino acids long. Per the germline V gene, CDR1 is MGHRA and CDR2 is YSYEKL. V shed 0 bases and J 1 base; nucleotides not matched to a gene: 9. The sample in question was PBMCs from blood, obtained more than 35 days after vaccination. The source of this sequence is a man aged 45-65 years who received an inactivated influenza vaccine. V and J are TRBV4-1 and TRBJ2-7, with TRBD1 matching over 7 bases. The CDR3 region has the DNA TGCGCCAGCAGCCAAGATCCCGGACAGGACCCTTCCTACGAGCAGTACTTC. This translates into CASSQDPGQDPSYEQYF.